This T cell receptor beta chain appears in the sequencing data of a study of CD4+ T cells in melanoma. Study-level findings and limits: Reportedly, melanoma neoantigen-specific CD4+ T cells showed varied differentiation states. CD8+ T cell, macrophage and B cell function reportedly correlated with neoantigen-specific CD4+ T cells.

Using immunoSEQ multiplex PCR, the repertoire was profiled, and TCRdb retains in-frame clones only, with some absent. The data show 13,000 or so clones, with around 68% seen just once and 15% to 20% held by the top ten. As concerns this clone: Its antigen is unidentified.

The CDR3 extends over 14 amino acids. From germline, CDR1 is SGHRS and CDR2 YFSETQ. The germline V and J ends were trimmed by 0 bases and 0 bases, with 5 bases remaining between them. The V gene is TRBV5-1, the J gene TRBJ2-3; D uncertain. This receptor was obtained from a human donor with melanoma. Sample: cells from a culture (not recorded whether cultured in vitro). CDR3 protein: CASSLGGSTDTQYF. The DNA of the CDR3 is TGCGCCAGCAGCTTGGGTGGTAGCACAGATACGCAGTATTTT.